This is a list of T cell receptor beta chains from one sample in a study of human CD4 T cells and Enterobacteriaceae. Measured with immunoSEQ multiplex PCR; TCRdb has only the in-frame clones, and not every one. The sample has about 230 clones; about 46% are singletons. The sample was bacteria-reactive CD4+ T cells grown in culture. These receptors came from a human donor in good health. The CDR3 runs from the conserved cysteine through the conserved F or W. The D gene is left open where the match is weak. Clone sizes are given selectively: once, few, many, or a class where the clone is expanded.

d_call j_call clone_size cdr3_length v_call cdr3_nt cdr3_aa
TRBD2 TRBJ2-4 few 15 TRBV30 TGTGCCTGGAGTGACCAAGCGGGAGTGGGAGACATTCAGTACTTC CAWSDQAGVGDIQYF
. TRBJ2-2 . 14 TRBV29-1 TGCAGCGTTGTCTCGTCGTGGGGCACCGGGGAGCTGTTTTTT CSVVSSWGTGELFF
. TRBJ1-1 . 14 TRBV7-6 TGTGCCAGCAGCTTAAACCCCATGAACACTGAAGCTTTCTTT CASSLNPMNTEAFF
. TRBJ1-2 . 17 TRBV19 TGTGCCAGTAGTCCCCATTCAGGACAGTTCCACCTCTATGGCTACACCTTC CASSPHSGQFHLYGYTF
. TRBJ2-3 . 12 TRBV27 TGTGCCAGCAAGGGGGAAAGGGATACGCAGTATTTT CASKGERDTQYF
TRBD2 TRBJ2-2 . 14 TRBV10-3 TGTGCCACCCGGGGGGGGCCGGGGACCGGGGAGCTGTTTTTT CATRGGPGTGELFF
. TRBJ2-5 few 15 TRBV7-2 TGTGCCAGCAGCTTAGGTTCTAGCTTACAAGAGACCCAGTACTTC CASSLGSSLQETQYF
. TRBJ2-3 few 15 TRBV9 TGTGCCAGCAGCGTAGGCTCTTTTGCGGCCGATACGCAGTATTTT CASSVGSFAADTQYF
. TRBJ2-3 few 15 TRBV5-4 TGTGCCAGCAGCTTCGGCCTAGCGCGCACAGATACGCAGTATTTT CASSFGLARTDTQYF
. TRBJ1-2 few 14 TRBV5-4 TGTGCCAGCAGGGCCGCGAGTTTAGGGGGGGGCTACACCTTC CASRAASLGGGYTF
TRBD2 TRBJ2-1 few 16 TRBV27 TGTGCCAGCAGTTCCTACCGTAGCGGGAATAGCAATGAGCAGTTCTTC CASSSYRSGNSNEQFF
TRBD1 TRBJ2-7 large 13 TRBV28 TGTGCCAGCAGGAGTCAGGGGGCCTACGAGCAGTACTTC CASRSQGAYEQYF
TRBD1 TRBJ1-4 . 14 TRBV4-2 TGTGCCAGCAGCTATAGACAGGGGACCGAAAAACTGTTTTTT CASSYRQGTEKLFF
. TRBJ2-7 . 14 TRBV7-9 TGTGCCAGCAGCAAGGGGGGGGCCGGGAACGAGCAGTACTTC CASSKGGAGNEQYF
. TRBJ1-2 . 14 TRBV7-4 TGTGCCAGCAGCAACGCTCGAAAGACCTATGGCTACACCTTC CASSNARKTYGYTF
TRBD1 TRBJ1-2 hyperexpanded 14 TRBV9 TGTGCCAGCAGCCCCGGACAGGGAAACTATGGCTACACCTTC CASSPGQGNYGYTF
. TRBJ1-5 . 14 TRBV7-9 TGTGCCAGCACCGCCGGGCAGCCTAATCAGCCCCAGCATTTT CASTAGQPNQPQHF
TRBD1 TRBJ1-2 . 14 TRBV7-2 TGTGCCAGCAGCTTAGGACAGGGGACCTATGGCTACACCTTC CASSLGQGTYGYTF
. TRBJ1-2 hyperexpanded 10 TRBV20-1 TGCAGTGCTGGGTGGGGAGGCTACACCTTC CSAGWGGYTF
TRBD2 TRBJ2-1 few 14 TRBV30 TGTGCCTGGAGTGTAGCGCTTAGCGGGACTGAGCAGTTCTTC CAWSVALSGTEQFF
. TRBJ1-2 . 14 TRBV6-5 TGTGCCAGCAGTACCTGGTCGGGGGCGGGTGGCTACACCTTC CASSTWSGAGGYTF
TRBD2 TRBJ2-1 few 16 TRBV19 TGTGCCAGTCGACCGCGCGGGAGGGGTAGAGACAATGAGCAGTTCTTC CASRPRGRGRDNEQFF
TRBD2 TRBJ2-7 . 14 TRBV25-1 TGTGCCAGCAGTGAATCTCGGGGGGGTTACGAGCAGTACTTC CASSESRGGYEQYF
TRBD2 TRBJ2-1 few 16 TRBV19 TGTGCCAGTAGTACGCCTAGCGGGAGGCAGAACAATGAGCAGTTCTTC CASSTPSGRQNNEQFF
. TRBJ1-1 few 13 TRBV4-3 TGCGCCAGCAGCCAAGCAGGAGGGCGCGGGGCTTTCTTT CASSQAGGRGAFF
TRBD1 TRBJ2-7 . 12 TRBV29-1 TGCAGCGTTGCACAGGGGGTCGGGGAGCAGTACTTC CSVAQGVGEQYF
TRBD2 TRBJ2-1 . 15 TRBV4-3 TGCGCCAGCAGCCTCGGACTAGCGGGTTTGAATGAGCAGTTCTTC CASSLGLAGLNEQFF
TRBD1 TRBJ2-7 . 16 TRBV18 TGTGCCAGCTCACCTCCTGGGACAGGGGCCATTCTCGAGCAGTACTTC CASSPPGTGAILEQYF
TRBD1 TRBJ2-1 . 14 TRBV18 TGTGCCAGCTCACCCGGGACAGAGAACAATGAGCAGTTCTTC CASSPGTENNEQFF
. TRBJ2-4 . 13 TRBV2 TGTGCCAGCAGTGAAGCCGGGGCGGGAAATCAGTACTTC CASSEAGAGNQYF
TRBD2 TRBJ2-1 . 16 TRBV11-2 TGTGCCAGCAGTTCAATACTAGCGGGTTCCTACAATGAGCAGTTCTTC CASSSILAGSYNEQFF
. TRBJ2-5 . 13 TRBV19 TGTGCCAGTAGTACCCAGGGGGGCGAGACCCAGTACTTC CASSTQGGETQYF
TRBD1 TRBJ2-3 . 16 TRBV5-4 TGTGCCAGCAGCTTTCTACAGGGGGCGACGACAGATACGCAGTATTTT CASSFLQGATTDTQYF
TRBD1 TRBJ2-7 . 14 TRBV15 TGTGCCACCGCGACAGGGTTCGGGGCTTACGAGCAGTACTTC CATATGFGAYEQYF
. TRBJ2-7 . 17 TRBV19 TGTGCCAGTAGTATTTCCCCCACCCCTTTCGGGTCGTACGAGCAGTACTTC CASSISPTPFGSYEQYF
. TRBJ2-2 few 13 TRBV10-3 TGTGCCATTCTAGAACGGGGTTCCGGGGAGCTGTTTTTT CAILERGSGELFF
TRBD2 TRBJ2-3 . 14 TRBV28 TGTGCCAGCAGTTTCGGACTAGTGTCAGATACGCAGTATTTT CASSFGLVSDTQYF
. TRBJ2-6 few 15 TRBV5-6 TGTGCCAGCAGCTCCCTGCGACGGGGGGCCAACGTCCTGACTTTC CASSSLRRGANVLTF
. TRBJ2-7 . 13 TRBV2 TGTGCCAGCAGTGGGACACCCAGAGGAGAGCAGTACTTC CASSGTPRGEQYF
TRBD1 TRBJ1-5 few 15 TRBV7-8 TGTGCCAGCTCGAGGACAGGGGAAAGCAATCAGCCCCAGCATTTT CASSRTGESNQPQHF
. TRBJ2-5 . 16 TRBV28 TGTGCCAGCAGCTTCGGGGGAGCGGTCTTTCGGGAGACCCAGTACTTC CASSFGGAVFRETQYF
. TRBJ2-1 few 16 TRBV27 TGTGCCAGCTCAGAAATGAGAAGGGGGTCCTACAATGAGCAGTTCTTC CASSEMRRGSYNEQFF
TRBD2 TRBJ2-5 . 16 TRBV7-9 TGTGCCAGCAGCTTGGGGATTAGCGGGGGCCAAGAGACCCAGTACTTC CASSLGISGGQETQYF
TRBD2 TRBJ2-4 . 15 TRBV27 TGTGCCAGCAGTTCCGAGCGGGAGGGCCAAAACATTCAGTACTTC CASSSEREGQNIQYF
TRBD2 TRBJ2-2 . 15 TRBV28 TGTGCCAGCAGTGGGGGGACTAGGGACACCGGGGAGCTGTTTTTT CASSGGTRDTGELFF